This record looks at one T cell receptor beta chain sequence and its context. Some clones are missing from TCRdb's copy, which holds only in-frame ones; the method was immunoSEQ multiplex PCR. The sample has 200,000 to 300,000 clones, more than 75% seen once. V lost 7 bases, J lost 4 bases, and 4 bases stayed unmatched. This CDR3 contains 14 residues. Per the germline V gene, CDR1 is LNHDA and CDR2 is SQIVND (reference sequence). These data are taken from a study of blood T cell repertoires in COVID-19. Background on the study: T cells, B-cell-depleted T cells, or PBMCs supplied cDNA or gDNA.

Seattle cases were enrolled at active infection and followed longitudinally. The sequencing sample was made of peripheral blood. This sequence joins TRBV19 and TRBJ2-2; 9 bases fit TRBD1. This receptor was taken from an elderly woman with COVID-19, enrolled during active disease. The DNA of the CDR3 is TGTGCCAGTACGGGACAGGGACTCACCGGGGAGCTGTTTTTT. Translating gives CASTGQGLTGELFF.